This TCR beta chain came from a study of blood T cell repertoires in COVID-19. For the study at large: Sites across the United States, Italy and Spain contributed samples from acute and convalescent COVID-19.

Clones were sequenced by immunoSEQ multiplex PCR, and TCRdb holds only the in-frame ones, with some missing. This sample has fewer than 250,000 clones, with about 88% found just once. CDR3 length: 14 amino acids. Germline CDR1 MNHEY, CDR2 SMNVEV (reference sequence). V was trimmed by 0 bases and J by 5 bases, leaving 10 bases between them. What the recovered Cohort 3 donors had was two negative PCRs, clearance, or symptom resolution. The origin of this receptor is a woman between 25 and 40 years old who had recovered from COVID-19. Sequenced sample: PBMCs or T cells enriched from blood (not recorded which). The chain employs TRBV27 and TRBJ2-5, with D tentatively TRBD1 (5 bases). The CDR3 nucleotides are TGTGCCAGCAGTTTATCAGGGGCGAGGGAGACCCAGTACTTC. This sequence encodes CASSLSGARETQYF.